A single sample is the source of the 20 T cell receptor beta chains below, sequenced in a study of cytomegalovirus exposure and HLA in healthy donors. Vbeta (60) and Jbeta (13) primers were used in the PCR. Here immunoSEQ multiplex PCR was the method, and the copy in TCRdb shows in-frame clones only, minus some. The sample holds 150,000 to 200,000 clones, approximately 80% seen once. The specimen was PBMCs. The receptors stem from a man aged 18-30 years in good health and CMV-seronegative.

The rearrangement uses TRBV28 and TRBJ1-3; 7 bases map to TRBD1. The germline V gene has CDR1 MDHEN and CDR2 SYDVKM. The CDR3 length is 17 residues. V was pared by 5 bases and J by 4 bases, with 14 bases of the junction left unmatched. The CDR3 is CASSNPRTGANGNTIYF. As DNA, the CDR3 is TGTGCCAGCAGTAACCCTCGCACAGGGGCCAACGGAAACACCATATATTTT.

The chain links TRBV27 to TRBJ2-1, with D possibly matching TRBD2 (6 bases). The CDR3 extends over 15 amino acids. V was clipped by 2 bases and J by 9 bases, with 17 bases between them. Germline V gene lookup returns CDR1 MNHEY and CDR2 SMNVEV (reference sequence). The CDR3 coding sequence is TGTGCCAGCAGTTTAAGCGGGCCCGGATCCGGTGAGCAGTTCTTC. This encodes CASSLSGPGSGEQFF.

V gene TRBV6-1 combines with J gene TRBJ1-1; TRBD1 is a possible D gene (5 bases). The length of the CDR3 is 15 residues. Germline CDR1 is MNHNS and CDR2 is SASEGT. V was cut by 2 bases and J by 4 bases, with 14 bases left in between. The CDR3 protein is CASSEKGHRLTEAFF. The CDR3, as DNA: TGTGCCAGCAGTGAAAAGGGGCACAGGCTCACTGAAGCTTTCTTT.

This sequence joins TRBV27 and TRBJ1-5, with a possible D match to TRBD1 (6 bases). The CDR3 consists of 13 residues. The germline gives CDR1 MNHEY, CDR2 SMNVEV (reference sequence). Trimming shortened V by 11 bases and J by 6 bases, and 17 bases separated the two germline ends. In DNA, the CDR3 is TGTGCCTCCAGTTGGGGGCCGGTTCAGCCCCAGCATTTT. Protein sequence: CASSWGPVQPQHF.

The genes are TRBV28 and TRBJ1-2; weak D call: TRBD1 (6 bases). CDR1 is MDHEN, CDR2 SYDVKM, per germline. The V end was cut by 5 bases, the J end by 1 base, with 8 bases between. The CDR3 runs 13 residues. As DNA, the CDR3 is TGTGCCAGCAGTCAGGACAGTAACTATGGCTACACCTTC. Translation gives CASSQDSNYGYTF.

The gene calls are TRBV27 and TRBJ2-5, with unresolved D. The end of the DNA is better explained by TRBJ2-7, so the J call may be wrong. This CDR3 is built from 11 residues. Germline CDR1 is MNHEY and CDR2 is SMNVEV (reference sequence). CDR3 DNA: TGTGCCACCTCTCGAGGTGACGAGCAGTACTTC. Its protein product is CATSRGDEQYF.

This clone occurred a few times. The chain recombines TRBV6-5 with TRBJ1-2, with TRBD1 as a possible D gene (5 bases). The germline V gene has CDR1 MNHEY and CDR2 SVGAGI. The CDR3 extends over 12 amino acids. V shed 4 bases and J shed 6 bases, with 9 bases lying between them. The chain's CDR3 is CASSSLTDGYTF. The CDR3, as DNA: TGTGCCAGCAGTTCTTTGACAGATGGCTACACCTTC.

The chain employs TRBV27 and TRBJ2-7; D possibly corresponds to TRBD1 (6 bases). This CDR3 spans 15 amino acids. The germline gives CDR1 MNHEY, CDR2 SMNVEV (reference sequence). Trimming pared 5 bases from V and 3 bases from J, leaving 17 bases between. For the CDR3, the DNA is TGTGCCAGCAGTCCCACAGGGATCATACTCTACGAGCAGTACTTC. This encodes CASSPTGIILYEQYF.

The V gene is TRBV11-2, the J gene TRBJ2-3, with D possibly TRBD2 on 5 matching bases. This CDR3 has 13 amino acids. The V and J ends lost 5 bases and 4 bases respectively, with 10 bases between them. Germline CDR1 SGHAT, CDR2 FQNNGV. CDR3 sequence reads: CASSPRGADTQYF. DNA for the CDR3: TGTGCCAGCAGCCCACGGGGTGCAGATACGCAGTATTTT. Combining the CDR3 with reference TRBV11-2 and TRBJ2-3 gives the whole variable domain EAGVAQSPRYKIIEKRQSVAFWCNPISGHATLYWYQQILGQGPKLLIQFQNNGVVDDSQLPKDRFSAERLKGVDSTLKIQPAKLEDSAVYLCASSPRGADTQYFGPGTRLTVL.

The genes are TRBV27 and TRBJ2-7, with 7 bases identical to TRBD1. CDR1 MNHEY and CDR2 SMNVEV come from the germline V gene (reference sequence). V trimming: 8 bases; J trimming: 6 bases; junction bases outside the gene matches: 7. This CDR3 is built from 12 residues. The CDR3 protein is CASLDRASEQYF. The CDR3 DNA reads TGTGCCAGCCTAGACAGGGCCTCCGAGCAGTACTTC.

This clone showed up just a few times. The chain employs TRBV2 and TRBJ2-2; no reliable D call. This CDR3 comprises 13 residues. Trimming took off 4 bases at V and 7 bases at J, with 10 bases between the two ends. Germline CDR1 SNHLY, CDR2 FYNNEI. The DNA for the CDR3 is TGTGCCAGCAGTGCCCTGAGGATCGGGGAGCTGTTTTTT. As protein: CASSALRIGELFF.

V is TRBV27 and J is TRBJ2-7; 8 nucleotides match TRBD2. The CDR3 spans 15 residues. J gave up 0 bases and V 6 bases, and 7 bases lay outside the gene matches. Germline V gene data show CDR1 as MNHEY and CDR2 as SMNVEV (reference sequence). CDR3 residues: CASSLAGLLSYEQYF. The DNA for the CDR3 is TGTGCCAGCAGCCTAGCGGGTCTACTCTCCTACGAGCAGTACTTC.

The chain links TRBV18 to TRBJ2-7; no firm D call. In germline, CDR1 is KGHSH, CDR2 LQKENI. V shed 3 bases and J shed 2 bases, with 8 bases lying between them. This CDR3 has 13 residues. The CDR3, as DNA: TGTGCCAGCTCACCCGAGGCAGCCTACGAGCAGTACTTC. It yields the protein CASSPEAAYEQYF.

This rearrangement joins TRBV5-6 to TRBJ1-2; 7 nucleotides align to TRBD1. V lost 5 bases to trimming and J lost 0 bases; unmatched junction nucleotides: 4. Germline V CDR1 and CDR2: SGHDT, YYEEEE. This CDR3 has 14 amino acids. The CDR3 spells CASRTQGANYGYTF. In DNA, the CDR3 is TGTGCCAGCAGGACTCAGGGGGCTAACTATGGCTACACCTTC.

The chain has TRBV6-5 and TRBJ1-2; 7 bases agree with TRBD1. Trimming removed 0 bases from V and 5 bases from J; junction bases left unmatched: 3. The CDR3 extends over 14 amino acids. The V gene's germline CDR1 is MNHEY and CDR2 SVGAGI. The CDR3 region has the DNA TGTGCCAGCAGTTACTCGAAACAGGGGTATGGCTACACCTTC. Amino acids: CASSYSKQGYGYTF.

In its sample, this clone was seen once. The V call is TRBV28, the J call TRBJ2-2; 7 positions match TRBD2. The ends lost 7 bases at V and 6 bases at J; junction bases unmatched: 11. The CDR3 is made up of 15 amino acids. Per germline, CDR1 MDHEN and CDR2 SYDVKM. The CDR3 DNA sequence: TGTGCCAGCATTCCGGGCGGGAGAAACGCCGGGGAGCTGTTTTTT. Amino acid sequence: CASIPGGRNAGELFF.

On this clone: One junction end disagrees with the germline gene, perhaps due to a read error. The same CDR3 is also encoded by other DNA sequences in this sample. The rearrangement uses TRBV19 and TRBJ1-4; TRBD1 agrees at 8 bases. CDR1 is LNHDA and CDR2 is SQIVND in the germline V gene (reference sequence). The CDR3 contains 15 residues. The CDR3 sequence: CASSRLDRGGEKLFF. CDR3 sequence (DNA): TGTGCCAGTAGTAGACTTGACAGGGGAGGCGAAAAGCTGTTTTTT.

This clone was counted once. The CDR3 sequence is CSVRTSSYEQYF. As DNA, the CDR3 is TGCAGCGTTCGGACATCCTCCTACGAGCAGTACTTC. This chain links TRBV29-1 with TRBJ2-5, with a weak D call TRBD1 (5 bases). The J call may be mistaken, given a closer DNA end match to TRBJ2-7. CDR3 length equals 12 residues. From germline, CDR1 is SQVTM and CDR2 ANQGSEA.

The CDR3 DNA sequence: TGTGCCAGCAGCCAACACTTCGGGACAGACTATGGCTACACCTTC. It codes for CASSQHFGTDYGYTF. The V gene is TRBV14, the J gene TRBJ1-2; 7 nucleotides match TRBD1. J gave up 3 bases and V 2 bases, and 6 bases lay outside the gene matches. Germline V CDR1 and CDR2: SGHDN, FVKESK. CDR3 length equals 15 residues. Drawing the rest from reference TRBV14 and TRBJ1-2, the complete variable domain is EAGVTQFPSHSVIEKGQTVTLRCDPISGHDNLYWYRRVMGKEIKFLLHFVKESKQDESGMPNNRFLAERTGGTYSTLKVQPAELEDSGVYFCASSQHFGTDYGYTFGSGTRLTVV.

This chain connects TRBV12-2 to TRBJ2-3; the D call in the table, TRBD2, was not verified against the DNA. TRBV12-2 is reported as a pseudogene. This CDR3 region has 18 residues. The CDR3 spells CASRPTRGGGESRWAQYF. CDR3 nucleotides: TGTGCAAGTCGCCCGACGAGGGGAGGTGGCGAAAGCCGTTGGGCGCAGTATTTT.